This T cell receptor beta chain appears in the sequencing data of a study of T cells in Graves' hyperthyroidism and ophthalmopathy. Study-wide findings and caveats: Most thyroid clonotypes with frequency above 0.001 were detected in blood.

Amplified TCR beta CDR3 regions came from RNA transcripts. First-round RT-PCR with HTBI primers amplified the TCR CDR3 region. In TCRdb, the multiplex PCR reads were re-called with MiXCR into one record per CDR3 protein. Seen here are more than 500,000 distinct CDR3 sequences, roughly 45% observed once, and the top ten hold 44%. On this clonotype itself: What it binds is unknown.

Each diagnosis drew on symptoms, thyroxine, TRAb, thyroid ultrasound and orbital computed tomography findings. The sequencing sample was made of peripheral blood or thyroid tissue (not recorded which). This TCR was recovered from an adult woman with Graves' disease, either hyperthyroidism or ophthalmopathy (not recorded which).

The CDR3 reads CASSGRTGSYNSPLHF. The CDR3 DNA is TGTGCCAGCAGCGGTCGGACAGGGTCCTATAATTCACCCCTCCACTTT. The V and J genes are TRBV7-8 and TRBJ1-6; 8 nucleotides match TRBD1. CDR3 length equals 16 residues. J lost 1 base, V lost 5 bases, and 4 bases had no gene match. CDR1 and CDR2 from the germline V gene are SGHVS and FQNEAQ.